These 24 T cell receptor beta chains originate from one sample sequenced in a study of early T cells in non-severe SARS-CoV-2 infection. Using its own MiXCR run on the 5' RACE reads, TCRdb lists one record per CDR3 protein. Among roughly 24,000 distinct CDR3 sequences, more than 3.5% were seen once, and the ten largest hold over 6.5%. What was sequenced was whole blood. These receptors all stem from an adult who was a healthcare worker with PCR-confirmed SARS-CoV-2 infection or an uninfected control (not recorded which).

Sample share makes this clonotype medium-sized (0.01 to 0.1%). The chain is built from TRBV10-3 and TRBJ2-2, with 7 bases lining up with TRBD1. Trimming took 2 bases from V and 3 from J; bases not matched to a gene: 0. Germline CDR1 and CDR2: ENHRY and SYGVKD. This CDR3 is built from 14 residues. CDR3 coding DNA: TGTGCCATCAGTGAGGACAGGGACACCGGGGAGCTGTTTTTT. Its translation: CAISEDRDTGELFF.

Ten or more counts support this clonotype. The chain carries TRBV30 and TRBJ1-3; D gene unclear. The germline gives CDR1 GTSNPN, CDR2 SVGIG (reference sequence). Trimming removed 8 bases from V and 0 bases from J, with 11 bases in between. CDR3 length equals 13 residues. The CDR3 nucleotides read TGTGCCATACAGCTGAGCTCTGGAAACACCATATATTTT. Protein: CAIQLSSGNTIYF.

About this clonotype itself: This may arise from a read error, as a much more abundant clone is one base away. The rearrangement links TRBV20-1 to TRBJ1-2; possible D gene TRBD1, 6 bases. Germline CDR1 DFQATT, CDR2 SNEGSKA (reference sequence). This CDR3 is built from 11 residues. DNA for the CDR3: TGCGGCGAAGTTGGGGGCAATGGCTACACCTTC. Translation gives CGEVGGNGYTF.

The V gene is TRBV9, the J gene TRBJ2-7; 10 bases fit TRBD1. Germline V gene lookup returns CDR1 SGDLS and CDR2 YYNGEE. Trimming at V came to 4 bases and at J to 3 bases, leaving 4 bases not matched to a gene. The CDR3 runs to 14 residues. In nucleotides, the CDR3 is TGTGCCAGCAGCCAGGGGGACAGGGGCTACGAGCAGTACTTC. Protein sequence: CASSQGDRGYEQYF.

This clonotype appeared many times. CDR3 coding DNA: TGTGCCATGGGAGCAGGGGGGGACACTGAAGCTTTCTTT. Protein: CAMGAGGDTEAFF. This chain links TRBV19 with TRBJ1-1; TRBD1 agrees at 7 bases. V shed 10 bases, J shed 3 bases, and the junction held 8 bases outside the gene matches. Per the germline V gene, CDR1 is LNHDA and CDR2 is SQIVND (reference sequence). The CDR3 totals 13 residues.

CDR3 amino acids: CSVHQGIQYF. In DNA form, the CDR3 reads TGCAGCGTTCACCAGGGCATTCAGTACTTC. This rearrangement joins TRBV29-1 to TRBJ2-4; D may be TRBD1 (5 bases). V was cut by 5 bases and J by 9 bases, with 8 bases left in between. CDR1 SQVTM and CDR2 ANQGSEA come from the germline V gene. This CDR3 contains 10 residues.

This sequence joins TRBV24-1 and TRBJ1-2, with D possibly being TRBD1 (5 bases). Germline lookup yields CDR1 KGHDR and CDR2 SFDVKD. The CDR3 is made up of 16 amino acids. The V end was cut by 3 bases, the J end by 4 bases, with 17 bases between. The CDR3 loop reads CATSDLGQGSSYGYTF. CDR3 bases: TGTGCCACCAGTGATCTAGGGCAGGGCTCCTCCTATGGCTACACCTTC.

This clonotype has at least ten counts. The chain combines TRBV18 with TRBJ1-1; possibly TRBD1 for D (6 bases). CDR1 KGHSH and CDR2 LQKENI come from the germline V gene. Trimming took off 3 bases at V and 3 bases at J, with 11 bases between the two ends. This CDR3 has 14 amino acids. This CDR3 reads CASSPTGFDTEAFF. The DNA of the CDR3 is TGTGCCAGCTCACCTACAGGGTTTGACACTGAAGCTTTCTTT.

In its sample, this clonotype was seen many times. The rearrangement uses TRBV20-1 and TRBJ2-3; D uncertain. V was shortened by 2 bases and J by 0 bases, with 9 bases between the two germline ends. The CDR3 runs to 14 residues. Germline-derived CDR1 and CDR2 are DFQATT and SNEGSKA (reference sequence). The CDR3 region is CSARQGTSTDTQYF. CDR3 in DNA: TGCAGTGCTAGACAAGGTACTAGCACAGATACGCAGTATTTT.

This clonotype was recorded many times. The chain's CDR3 is CASSSATGSYTEAFF. CDR3 nucleotides: TGTGCCAGCAGCTCAGCGACAGGGTCGTACACTGAAGCTTTCTTT. The gene calls are TRBV7-6 and TRBJ1-1; 7 positions match TRBD1. Germline CDR1 is SGHVS and CDR2 is FNYEAQ. The CDR3 extends over 15 amino acids. V lost 4 bases to trimming and J lost 3 bases; unmatched junction nucleotides: 8.

This clonotype was found many times. V is TRBV14 and J is TRBJ1-1; 9 bases map to TRBD1. CDR3 length: 16 residues. Germline V gives CDR1 SGHDN, CDR2 FVKESK. With 6 bases clipped from V and 0 bases from J, the junction kept 8 bases outside the gene matches. The CDR3 sequence is CASSSGTGKMNTEAFF. CDR3 in DNA: TGTGCCAGCAGTTCCGGGACAGGGAAAATGAACACTGAAGCTTTCTTT.

This clonotype showed up many times. The chain links TRBV7-2 to TRBJ2-1; TRBD2 matches at 9 bases. Germline trimming cut 3 bases from V and 0 bases from J; bases unmatched to any gene: 12. This CDR3 is built from 19 residues. Germline V CDR1 and CDR2: SGHTA, FQGNSA. The CDR3: CASSFGLAGRFSSYNEQFF. The CDR3 bases are TGTGCCAGCAGCTTCGGTCTAGCGGGACGATTTAGCTCCTACAATGAGCAGTTCTTC.

This clonotype was observed many times. The chain links TRBV28 to TRBJ2-4; D unclear. The CDR3 contains 13 residues. The germline gives CDR1 MDHEN, CDR2 SYDVKM. The V and J ends lost 4 bases and 0 bases respectively, with 4 bases between them. The CDR3 sequence: CASSSIAKNIQYF. DNA of the CDR3: TGTGCCAGCAGTTCAATAGCCAAAAACATTCAGTACTTC.

This chain connects TRBV29-1 to TRBJ2-2, with D hard to call. V lost 3 bases and J 2 bases, leaving 4 bases between the germline ends. Germline V gene data show CDR1 as SQVTM and CDR2 as ANQGSEA. The CDR3 runs to 12 residues. The chain's CDR3 is CSVDPNTGELFF. CDR3 sequence (DNA): TGCAGCGTTGATCCTAACACCGGGGAGCTGTTTTTT.

This clonotype was recorded many times. The chain recombines TRBV12-3 or TRBV12-4 with TRBJ2-5, with TRBD1 matching over 7 bases. The length of the CDR3 is 14 residues. J gave up 1 base and V 3 bases, and 2 bases lay outside the gene matches. The CDR3 region is CASSFKGAQETQYF. The CDR3 DNA reads as TGTGCCAGCAGTTTTAAGGGGGCCCAAGAGACCCAGTACTTC.

J is TRBJ2-3 and V is TRBV12-3 or TRBV12-4; D is possibly TRBD1 (6 bases). Trimming stripped 6 bases from V and 10 bases from J, with 11 bases between. The CDR3 runs 11 residues. The CDR3 DNA sequence: TGTGCCAGCAGGCTACAGGGTCCGCAGTATTTT. Its protein is CASRLQGPQYF.

In this sample, this clonotype turned up many times. The J gene is TRBJ2-3, the V gene TRBV29-1; TRBD1 or TRBD2 may be the D gene (6 bases each). The germline V and J ends were trimmed by 4 bases and 4 bases, with 9 bases remaining between them. The germline gives CDR1 SQVTM, CDR2 ANQGSEA. CDR3 length: 12 amino acids. CDR3 bases: TGCAGCGTTGGGGGGGCGTCAGATACGCAGTATTTT. Amino acid sequence: CSVGGASDTQYF.

The chain joins TRBV28 to TRBJ2-1; 12 positions match TRBD2. The CDR3 totals 19 residues. In germline, CDR1 is MDHEN, CDR2 SYDVKM. With 6 bases clipped from V and 8 bases from J, the junction kept 20 bases outside the gene matches. The CDR3 region has the DNA TGTGCCAGCAGGCTATCTAGCGGGGGGGCCTTCCGGAGAGGCGATGAGCAGTTCTTC. Translating it yields CASRLSSGGAFRRGDEQFF.

This clonotype was seen ten or more times. This is likely a read error, given that the CDR3 carries no conserved phenylalanine or tryptophan at its end. The DNA is left out, because the CDR3 cannot be placed on it with certainty; the CDR3 is given as TCRdb lists it. V and J are TRBV7-3 and TRBJ2-5; the listed D gene, TRBD1, was not tested against the DNA. The length of the CDR3 is 10 amino acids, counting both ends. Germline V gene sequence: CDR1 SGHTA, CDR2 FQGTGA. CDR3 sequence: CASSPTGGVC.

In its sample, this clonotype was seen once. Because the CDR3 is missing its conserved closing phenylalanine or tryptophan, this is likely a read error. The chain employs TRBV5-1 and TRBJ2-2, with 8 bases identical to TRBD2. V was pared by 7 bases and J by 7 bases, with 9 bases of the junction left unmatched. Germline CDR1 is SGHRS and CDR2 is YFSETQ. This CDR3 comprises 14 residues. The CDR3 region is CASGLASEVGELFS. The CDR3, as DNA: TGCGCCAGCGGACTAGCATCCGAGGTCGGGGAGCTGTTTTCT.

This clonotype showed up many times. The chain recombines TRBV13 with TRBJ1-4; 8 nucleotides agree with TRBD1. This CDR3 comprises 19 residues. V lost 5 bases, J lost 7 bases, and 21 bases stayed unmatched. CDR1 PRHDT and CDR2 FYEKMQ come from the germline V gene (reference sequence). The CDR3 DNA reads as TGTGCCAGCAGCACCCATCTGACAGGGGAGTCTAGGCCGGTTGAAAAACTGTTTTTT. This gives the protein CASSTHLTGESRPVEKLFF.

This clonotype was seen at least ten times. The rearrangement uses TRBV7-8 and TRBJ1-1; D uncertain. The V end was cut by 3 bases, the J end by 1 base, with 12 bases between. This CDR3 region has 15 residues. Germline V gene sequence: CDR1 SGHVS, CDR2 FQNEAQ. CDR3 DNA: TGTGCCAGCAGCTTCCGGACGGACTGGAACACTGAAGCTTTCTTT. Its translation is CASSFRTDWNTEAFF.

This chain links TRBV27 with TRBJ1-6; D is possibly TRBD1 (5 bases). Germline CDR1 MNHEY, CDR2 SMNVEV (reference sequence). The ends were cut back, 3 bases at V and 4 bases at J, with 7 bases in the middle. CDR3 length: 14 residues. The CDR3: CASSLTAYNSPLHF. CDR3 bases: TGTGCCAGCAGTTTGACAGCGTATAATTCACCCCTCCACTTT.

Ten or more counts support this clonotype. The CDR3 loop reads CAANRGGTDTQYF. Written as DNA, the CDR3 is TGTGCCGCCAACAGGGGAGGCACAGATACGCAGTATTTT. The chain is built from TRBV30 and TRBJ2-3; 7 positions match TRBD1. CDR3 size: 13 residues. CDR1 and CDR2 (germline): GTSNPN, SVGIG (reference sequence). Germline trimming cut 8 bases from V and 1 base from J; bases unmatched to any gene: 6.